This T cell receptor beta chain was sequenced during a study of blood T cell repertoires in COVID-19. Study summary: T cells, B-cell-depleted T cells, or PBMCs provided the cDNA or gDNA that served as material.

The V gene end was trimmed by 3 bases and the J gene end by 5 bases; junction bases not matched to a gene: 8. Germline CDR1 DFQATT, CDR2 SNEGSKA (reference sequence). This CDR3 comprises 14 residues. Sequencing was performed with immunoSEQ multiplex PCR; in TCRdb, only in-frame clones are kept and a portion is missing. The data contain under 200,000 clones, about 88% of them singletons. Sequencing input: peripheral blood. This chain links TRBV20-1 with TRBJ2-7, with TRBD2 matching 9 bases. This clonotype originated in a man in his forties with acute or convalescent COVID-19. In DNA form, the CDR3 reads TGCAGTGCTAGTGGCGGGACTAGCCTCCACGAGCAGTACTTC. This encodes CSASGGTSLHEQYF.